This entry lists 32 T cell receptor beta chains sequenced from one sample in a study of Graves' ophthalmopathy and Graves' hyperthyroidism. Amplification targeted the TCR beta CDR3 regions, with RNA transcripts as the source material. HTBI primers were employed in first-round RT-PCR, then a second-round multiplex PCR followed. Via MiXCR, TCRdb re-called the multiplex PCR reads, giving one row per CDR3 protein. The top ten clones hold 44% of a sample with about 740,000 distinct CDR3 sequences, roughly two fifths of them seen once. Sequenced input: peripheral blood. Receptor source: an adult man with Graves' ophthalmopathy.

In the case of this clonotype: Possible read error: a much larger clone is one base away. The chain couples TRBV7-2 to TRBJ1-4; 9 bases are shared with TRBD1. The CDR3 consists of 15 residues. The V gene's germline CDR1 is SGHTA and CDR2 FQGNSA. The CDR3 is CASSRLQGAIEKLLF. The CDR3 DNA reads TGTGCCAGCAGCCGGCTACAGGGGGCGATTGAAAAACTGCTTTTT.

The gene calls are TRBV2 and TRBJ2-7; D remains ambiguous. CDR1 and CDR2 (germline): SNHLY, FYNNEI. CDR3 length: 10 residues. With 3 bases removed from V and 9 bases from J, the gap between germline ends came to 6 bases. CDR3 bases: TGTGCCAGCAGTGAGCGAGGGCAGTACTTC. It codes for CASSERGQYF.

This chain joins TRBV9 and TRBJ2-5; a weak D match, TRBD1 (5 bases). This CDR3 spans 14 amino acids. Trimming took off 7 bases at V and 1 base at J, with 14 bases between the two ends. Germline V gene lookup returns CDR1 SGDLS and CDR2 YYNGEE. CDR3 bases: TGTGCCAGCTCACCACGACAGCCCCAAGAGACCCAGTACTTC. Its protein product is CASSPRQPQETQYF.

The CDR3 DNA sequence: TGTGCCAGCAGCTTTACTGAGCAGGGGAATGAAAAACTGTTTTTT. It yields the protein CASSFTEQGNEKLFF. The chain links TRBV7-9 to TRBJ1-4, with D possibly matching TRBD1 (6 bases). Germline CDR1 reads SEHNR; CDR2 reads FQNEAQ (reference sequence). Trimming stripped 3 bases from V and 5 bases from J, with 13 bases between. The CDR3 has 15 residues. The whole variable domain, remainder taken from reference TRBV7-9 and TRBJ1-4, is DTGVSQNPRHKITKRGQNVTFRCDPISEHNRLYWYRQTLGQGPEFLTYFQNEAQLEKSRLLSDRFSAERPKGSFSTLEIQRTEQGDSAMYLCASSFTEQGNEKLFFGSGTQLSVL.

This clonotype has a handful of counts. This rearrangement joins TRBV25-1 to TRBJ2-2, with D hard to call. V lost 6 bases and J 2 bases, leaving 10 bases between the germline ends. Germline assignment: CDR1 MGHDK and CDR2 SYGVNS. CDR3 length equals 14 residues. The CDR3 DNA sequence: TGTGCCAGCAGCTCAGTGGAAAACACCGGGGAGCTGTTTTTT. It codes for CASSSVENTGELFF.

In its sample, this clonotype was seen a few times. The chain joins TRBV19 to TRBJ2-7; D is possibly TRBD1 (6 bases). The germline CDR1 and CDR2 sequences are LNHDA and SQIVND (reference sequence). Between the trimmed V and J ends, which lost 3 bases and 0 bases, there was a span of 12 bases. The CDR3 is made up of 15 amino acids. This CDR3 is CASSIGGQVSYEQYF. CDR3 coding DNA: TGTGCCAGTAGTATTGGGGGACAAGTCTCCTACGAGCAGTACTTC.

The V and J genes are TRBV25-1 and TRBJ1-2; 7 bases agree with TRBD1. The J segment lost 1 base and the V segment lost 5 bases, leaving 10 bases of the junction unmatched. This CDR3 has 16 amino acids. Germline V lookup: CDR1 MGHDK, CDR2 SYGVNS. For the CDR3, the DNA is TGTGCCAGCAGTTCTCCCAGGGACAGCATTAACTATGGCTACACCTTC. Amino acid sequence: CASSSPRDSINYGYTF.

This clonotype was counted between two and nine times. V usage is TRBV12-3 or TRBV12-4 and J usage is TRBJ1-6, with a possible D match to TRBD1 (6 bases). This CDR3 region has 15 residues. V lost 8 bases and J 6 bases, leaving 17 bases between the germline ends. As DNA, the CDR3 is TGTGCCAGCTCTTACCGGGGGGCGCGTAATTCACCCCTCCACTTT. The encoded protein is CASSYRGARNSPLHF.

About this clonotype itself: This may be a read error: a much more frequent sequence differs by one nucleotide. This chain joins TRBV15 and TRBJ1-2, with 9 bases fitting TRBD1. The CDR3 runs to 14 residues. The ends lost 3 bases at V and 1 base at J; junction bases unmatched: 0. Germline CDR1 reads LNHNV; CDR2 reads YYDKDF (reference sequence). CDR3: CATSRGQGNYGYTF. The CDR3 nucleotides are TGTGCCACCAGCAGGGGACAGGGTAACTATGGCTACACCTTC. The whole variable domain, filled in from reference TRBV15 and TRBJ1-2, reads DAMVIQNPRYQVTQFGKPVTLSCSQTLNHNVMYWYQQKSSQAPKLLFHYYDKDFNNEADTPDNFQSRRPNTSFCFLDIRSPGLGDTAMYLCATSRGQGNYGYTFGSGTRLTVV.

The chain links TRBV11-2 to TRBJ1-2, with 8 bases that match TRBD1. The CDR3 has 16 residues. V shed 1 base and J 7 bases; nucleotides not matched to a gene: 11. Germline V gene sequence: CDR1 SGHAT, CDR2 FQNNGV. In nucleotides, the CDR3 is TGTGCCAGCAGCTTAGGGACAGGGCCGCGTTATAGTGGCTACACCTTC. Protein sequence: CASSLGTGPRYSGYTF.

With respect to this clonotype: It may be a read error: a sequence one base away is much more abundant. This chain links TRBV29-1 with TRBJ2-7, with 7 bases identical to TRBD1. Germline V gives CDR1 SQVTM, CDR2 ANQGSEA. The CDR3 is 15 residues long. J gave up 2 bases and V 4 bases, and 11 bases lay outside the gene matches. CDR3 region: CSVGGRPGQTYEQYF. The CDR3 DNA follows: TGCAGCGTTGGAGGCCGGCCGGGACAGACCTACGAGCAGTACTTC.

This rearrangement joins TRBV5-1 to TRBJ2-7; 8 bases line up with TRBD1. CDR3 length equals 15 residues. CDR1 is SGHRS and CDR2 is YFSETQ in the germline V gene. After removal of 4 bases from V and 3 bases from J, the junction contained 9 bases not matched to a gene. The CDR3 coding sequence is TGCGCCAGCAGCGCGCCTCAGGGGGCTCTCTACGAGCAGTACTTC. It specifies CASSAPQGALYEQYF.

This clonotype has at least ten counts. This chain uses TRBV25-1 with TRBJ1-5, with D tentatively TRBD1 (5 bases). Trimming took off 4 bases at V and 0 bases at J, with 7 bases between the two ends. The CDR3 loop spans 14 amino acids. Germline CDR1 MGHDK, CDR2 SYGVNS. DNA for the CDR3: TGTGCCAGCAGTGGCAGGGATAGCAATCAGCCCCAGCATTTT. Its translation is CASSGRDSNQPQHF.

This clonotype was picked up one time. The J gene is TRBJ1-6, the V gene TRBV29-1, with a weak D call TRBD1 (5 bases). The CDR3 totals 12 residues. The germline V and J ends were trimmed by 6 bases and 9 bases, with 12 bases remaining between them. Germline V gene sequence: CDR1 SQVTM, CDR2 ANQGSEA. CDR3 DNA sequence: TGCAGCGTCTCGGACATCTCTTCACCCCTCCACTTT. It encodes CSVSDISSPLHF.

Turning to this clonotype: This may come from a read error, since a much larger clone is one base off. The rearrangement uses TRBV10-3 and TRBJ1-6, with D maybe TRBD1 (6 bases). This CDR3 is built from 15 residues. Germline CDR1 ENHRY, CDR2 SYGVKD. This CDR3 is CAIRPDSSYNSPLRF. In nucleotides, the CDR3 is TGTGCCATCAGGCCGGACAGCTCCTATAATTCACCCCTCCGCTTT.

This clonotype was seen at least ten times. At one boundary the junction diverges from the germline segment, which might be a read error. The chain carries TRBV7-7 and TRBJ2-7; D not certain. Germline V gene sequence: CDR1 SSHAT, CDR2 FNYEAQ (reference sequence). CDR3 size: 13 residues. CDR3 DNA: TGTGCTAGCAGCTTAGAGGCCTGGGGTGAGCAGTACTTC. It translates to CASSLEAWGEQYF.

This clonotype was found many times. The chain has TRBV19 and TRBJ1-5, with D possibly matching TRBD1 (5 bases). The germline V gene has CDR1 LNHDA and CDR2 SQIVND (reference sequence). Trimming removed 1 base at V and 4 bases at J, with 5 bases between. CDR3 length: 13 residues. CDR3 region: CASSIAGNQPQHF. The CDR3 DNA reads as TGTGCCAGTAGTATAGCAGGGAATCAGCCCCAGCATTTT.

Turning to this clonotype: Mismatch with germline at one junction end may stem from a read error. CDR3 in DNA: TGTGCCAGCAGCTTAGACGGAGCGCTGTACAATGAGCAGTGCTTC. Protein product: CASSLDGALYNEQCF. The chain combines TRBV7-9 with TRBJ2-1; D unclear. The V gene's germline CDR1 is SEHNR and CDR2 FQNEAQ (reference sequence). This CDR3 region has 15 residues.

This clonotype has just a few counts. V gene TRBV7-2 combines with J gene TRBJ1-1, with 9 nucleotides matching TRBD1. Germline CDR1 SGHTA, CDR2 FQGNSA. V lost 4 bases to trimming and J lost 7 bases; unmatched junction nucleotides: 10. There are 15 residues in the CDR3. For the CDR3, the DNA is TGTGCCAGCAGCTCCTGGGGACAGGGTTTCAATGAAGCTTTCTTT. It translates to CASSSWGQGFNEAFF.

The rearrangement links TRBV10-3 to TRBJ1-2; D is possibly TRBD1 (6 bases). Trimming took 8 bases from V and 5 from J, leaving 12 bases between them. Looked up from germline, CDR1 is ENHRY and CDR2 is SYGVKD. This CDR3 contains 12 residues. DNA for the CDR3: TGTGCCATCGGCAGGGGAAGATATGGCTACACCTTC. Its protein product is CAIGRGRYGYTF.

The rearrangement uses TRBV25-1 and TRBJ1-6; maybe TRBD1 (5 bases). V was trimmed by 3 bases and J by 9 bases, leaving 12 bases between them. The CDR3 is made up of 14 amino acids. Looked up from germline, CDR1 is MGHDK and CDR2 is SYGVNS. The CDR3 nucleotides read TGTGCCAGCAGTGATCTTGGGGGAACTTCACCCCTCCACTTT. It translates to CASSDLGGTSPLHF.

The V gene is TRBV10-3, the J gene TRBJ1-2; 9 bases are shared with TRBD1. The CDR3 sequence is 14 residues long. Germline V gene lookup returns CDR1 ENHRY and CDR2 SYGVKD. V shed 10 bases and J 2 bases; nucleotides not matched to a gene: 8. The CDR3 sequence: CASGQGYPNYGYTF. The CDR3 DNA is TGTGCCAGCGGACAGGGGTACCCCAACTATGGCTACACCTTC.

In this sample, this clonotype turned up many times. This rearrangement joins TRBV7-9 to TRBJ1-6; the D is unclear. CDR3 length: 13 residues. The V gene's germline CDR1 is SEHNR and CDR2 FQNEAQ (reference sequence). The V end lost 4 bases, the J end lost 11 bases, and 12 bases lay between the germline ends. The CDR3 DNA reads as TGTGCCAGCAGCTCTTCGATGGTGACACCCCTCCACTTT. Amino acid sequence: CASSSSMVTPLHF.

The chain uses TRBV11-2 and TRBJ2-7; the match to TRBD1 covers 9 bases. Germline trimming cut 6 bases from V and 11 bases from J; bases unmatched to any gene: 14. The CDR3 runs to 14 residues. The germline gives CDR1 SGHAT, CDR2 FQNNGV. In nucleotides, the CDR3 is TGTGCCAGCAGGGGGACAGGGTTGGGGTTCAAGGAGTACTTC. Translating it yields CASRGTGLGFKEYF.

This clonotype was observed at least ten times. This chain uses TRBV16 with TRBJ1-4; D is unclear. Germline CDR1 and CDR2: KGHSY and FQNENV. This CDR3 has 13 amino acids. Trimming removed 3 bases at V and 5 bases at J, with 7 bases between. CDR3 DNA: TGTGCCAGCAGCCAGTTCAGGAATGAAAAACTGTTTTTT. This gives the protein CASSQFRNEKLFF.

The chain has TRBV9 and TRBJ1-1; weak D call: TRBD1 (6 bases). This CDR3 is built from 15 residues. Germline CDR1 SGDLS, CDR2 YYNGEE. Trimming took off 3 bases at V and 4 bases at J, with 16 bases between the two ends. The CDR3 region has the DNA TGTGCCAGCAGCGCAAATCAGGGGTGGGGCACTGAAGCTTTCTTT. As protein: CASSANQGWGTEAFF.

This sequence joins TRBV2 and TRBJ2-7, with 12 bases aligning to TRBD2. CDR1 is SNHLY, CDR2 FYNNEI, per germline. Trimming at V came to 5 bases and at J to 3 bases, leaving 14 bases not matched to a gene. There are 18 residues in the CDR3. CDR3 nucleotides: TGTGCCAGCAGTTACCCCCCGGGACTAGCGGGCACTTTCTACGAGCAGTACTTC. Encoded protein: CASSYPPGLAGTFYEQYF.

Comments on this clonotype: This may be a read error, as it is one base from a much larger clone. V and J are TRBV19 and TRBJ1-5, with D possibly TRBD1 on 5 matching bases. V gave up 3 bases and J gave up 6 bases, with 12 bases separating them. Germline V gene data show CDR1 as LNHDA and CDR2 as SQIVND (reference sequence). This CDR3 contains 14 residues. The CDR3 DNA sequence: TGTGCCAGTAGTATGGGGCAGGTAGCTCAGCCCCAGCATTTT. Protein product: CASSMGQVAQPQHF.

This clonotype has a count of ten or more. This chain uses TRBV2 with TRBJ2-6, with D uncertain. CDR1 and CDR2 (germline): SNHLY, FYNNEI. V gave up 8 bases and J gave up 0 bases, with 23 bases separating them. The CDR3 spans 19 residues. CDR3 sequence reads: CASVGDRSGRSSGANVLTF. DNA for the CDR3: TGTGCCAGCGTTGGGGATCGCAGTGGACGGAGCTCTGGGGCCAACGTCCTGACTTTC.

The chain employs TRBV7-9 and TRBJ2-2; D is unresolved. Trimming removed 5 bases at V and 7 bases at J, with 5 bases between. This CDR3 is built from 11 residues. Germline lookup yields CDR1 SEHNR and CDR2 FQNEAQ (reference sequence). The DNA of the CDR3 is TGTGCCAGCAGCCACCGCGGGGAGCTGTTTTTT. It yields the protein CASSHRGELFF.

In regard to this clonotype: With a much larger clone just one base away, this may be a read error. The CDR3 loop is CTSSLLDRVNGYTF. DNA for the CDR3: TGTACCAGCAGCTTACTTGACAGGGTGAATGGCTACACCTTC. The chain couples TRBV7-9 to TRBJ1-2; 7 nucleotides agree with TRBD1. The CDR3 length is 14 residues. Germline-derived CDR1 and CDR2 are SEHNR and FQNEAQ (reference sequence).

Notes on this clonotype: One end of the junction is discordant with germline, which a read error may explain. The chain is built from TRBV29-1 and TRBJ1-3; D not certain. CDR1 and CDR2 (germline): SQVTM, ANQGSEA. This CDR3 has 16 amino acids. CDR3 sequence reads: CSVYKMDVFSGTTIYF. CDR3 DNA: TGCAGCGTATATAAAATGGACGTCTTCTCTGGAACCACCATATATTTT.